Listed below are T cell receptor beta chains from one sample, sequenced in a study of T cell responses to AZD1222 COVID-19 vaccine. Measured with immunoSEQ multiplex PCR; TCRdb has only the in-frame clones, and not every one. The repertoire holds around 200,000 clones, with approximately 92% as singletons. Sequenced here: peripheral blood, sampled 28 days after the second dose of the MenACWY control vaccine. The receptors here all came from an adult who received the MenACWY meningococcal vaccine as a control. The CDR3 runs from the conserved cysteine through the conserved F or W. Each record gives: V gene, J gene, D gene, clone size, CDR3 DNA, CDR3 protein. The D gene is left open where the match is weak. Size values are once, few and many counts, or a class for expanded clones, and some rows have none.

V gene: TRBV2; J gene: TRBJ2-7; D gene: -; clone size: -; CDR3 DNA: TGTGCCAGCAATTGGGGTGAAGGGAGCTCCTACGAGCAGTACTTC; CDR3 protein: CASNWGEGSSYEQYF
V gene: TRBV30; J gene: TRBJ1-2; D gene: TRBD1; clone size: -; CDR3 DNA: TGTGCCTGGAGTATGGACAGGGGCCCCTATGGCTACACCTTC; CDR3 protein: CAWSMDRGPYGYTF
V gene: TRBV28; J gene: TRBJ1-1; D gene: -; clone size: -; CDR3 DNA: TGTGCCAGCATCGGGGGGGGGCTGAACACTGAAGCTTTCTTT; CDR3 protein: CASIGGGLNTEAFF
V gene: TRBV19; J gene: TRBJ2-1; D gene: TRBD2; clone size: -; CDR3 DNA: TGTGCCATCAGTAGGGGTAGCGGGGCCTACAATGAGCAGTTCTTC; CDR3 protein: CAISRGSGAYNEQFF
V gene: TRBV7-8; J gene: TRBJ1-2; D gene: -; clone size: few; CDR3 DNA: TGTGCCAGCAGCTTAGATCCGGGCGCGGCCGGCTATGGCTACACCTTC; CDR3 protein: CASSLDPGAAGYGYTF
V gene: TRBV4-3; J gene: TRBJ1-1; D gene: TRBD1; clone size: -; CDR3 DNA: TGCGCCAGCAGCCAAGCCCCACAGGGGGCCACTGAAGCTTTCTTT; CDR3 protein: CASSQAPQGATEAFF
V gene: TRBV18; J gene: TRBJ2-2; D gene: -; clone size: -; CDR3 DNA: TGTGCCAGCTCAAAAAAAGTTTCCGGGACACTTACCGGGGAGCTGTTTTTT; CDR3 protein: CASSKKVSGTLTGELFF
V gene: TRBV5-1; J gene: TRBJ2-2; D gene: -; clone size: -; CDR3 DNA: TGCGCCAGCAGCTTGGTGAGGGGGAGTACCGGGGAGCTGTTTTTT; CDR3 protein: CASSLVRGSTGELFF
V gene: TRBV12-3/TRBV12-4; J gene: TRBJ1-2; D gene: TRBD1; clone size: -; CDR3 DNA: TGTGCCAGCACCCTTGGGACAGACTATGGCTACACCTTC; CDR3 protein: CASTLGTDYGYTF
V gene: TRBV4-3; J gene: TRBJ2-7; D gene: -; clone size: -; CDR3 DNA: TGCGCCAGCAGCCAAGAATACAGGGCCCACGAGCAGTACTTC; CDR3 protein: CASSQEYRAHEQYF
V gene: TRBV19; J gene: TRBJ2-1; D gene: TRBD2; clone size: -; CDR3 DNA: TGTGCCAGTAGTATAGGCGGGGGGGCCTACAATGAGCAGTTCTTC; CDR3 protein: CASSIGGGAYNEQFF
V gene: TRBV30; J gene: TRBJ1-4; D gene: -; clone size: few; CDR3 DNA: TGTGCCTGGAGGGCAATGGGCCTGAGGGGCGGTGAAAAACTGTTTTTT; CDR3 protein: CAWRAMGLRGGEKLFF
V gene: TRBV5-1; J gene: TRBJ2-6; D gene: -; clone size: -; CDR3 DNA: TGCGCCAGCAGCTTGACGGGGAATGGGGCCAACGTCCTGACTTTC; CDR3 protein: CASSLTGNGANVLTF
V gene: TRBV3-1/TRBV3-2; J gene: TRBJ1-1; D gene: -; clone size: -; CDR3 DNA: TGTGCCAGCAGCCAAGAGGTGGACAGTGAAGCTTTCTTT; CDR3 protein: CASSQEVDSEAFF
V gene: TRBV19; J gene: TRBJ1-4; D gene: -; clone size: -; CDR3 DNA: TGTGCCAGTAGTATTGTAGGAGCAACTAATGAAAAACTGTTTTTT; CDR3 protein: CASSIVGATNEKLFF
V gene: TRBV5-5; J gene: TRBJ1-2; D gene: -; clone size: -; CDR3 DNA: TGTGCCAGCAGCGCCAACAGGGCTAACTATGGCTACACCTTC; CDR3 protein: CASSANRANYGYTF
V gene: TRBV25-1; J gene: TRBJ2-1; D gene: TRBD2; clone size: -; CDR3 DNA: TGTGCCAGCAGAGGACTAGCGGGGGGGCGCGAAGGGAATGAGCAGTTCTTC; CDR3 protein: CASRGLAGGREGNEQFF
V gene: TRBV5-1; J gene: TRBJ1-2; D gene: TRBD1; clone size: -; CDR3 DNA: TGCGCCAGCAGCGACAGGGGGCAAAATAACTATGGCTACACCTTC; CDR3 protein: CASSDRGQNNYGYTF
V gene: TRBV7-9; J gene: TRBJ2-2; D gene: TRBD1; clone size: once; CDR3 DNA: TGTGCCAGCAGGGTACAGGGGACGGGGGAGCTGTTTTTT; CDR3 protein: CASRVQGTGELFF
V gene: TRBV6-1; J gene: TRBJ1-4; D gene: -; clone size: -; CDR3 DNA: TGTGCCAGCAGGACCAATGAAAAACTGTTTTTT; CDR3 protein: CASRTNEKLFF
V gene: TRBV30; J gene: TRBJ1-6; D gene: -; clone size: -; CDR3 DNA: TGTGCCTTCCGGACGGTTAGCTCCTATAATTCACCCCTCCACTTT; CDR3 protein: CAFRTVSSYNSPLHF
V gene: TRBV7-2; J gene: TRBJ1-1; D gene: -; clone size: -; CDR3 DNA: TGTGCCAGCAGCTTGGGCATAATGAACACTGAAGCTTTCTTT; CDR3 protein: CASSLGIMNTEAFF
V gene: TRBV3-1/TRBV3-2; J gene: TRBJ2-7; D gene: -; clone size: -; CDR3 DNA: TGTGCCAGCAGCCAGGCATTATCCTACGAGCAGTACTTC; CDR3 protein: CASSQALSYEQYF
V gene: TRBV9; J gene: TRBJ1-3; D gene: -; clone size: -; CDR3 DNA: TGTGCCAGCAGCACAACAGACGGCTCTGGAAACACCATATATTTT; CDR3 protein: CASSTTDGSGNTIYF
V gene: TRBV15; J gene: TRBJ1-2; D gene: -; clone size: -; CDR3 DNA: TGTGCCACCAGCAGAGGGACAGCCTACTATGGCTACACCTTC; CDR3 protein: CATSRGTAYYGYTF
V gene: TRBV4-1; J gene: TRBJ1-1; D gene: TRBD1; clone size: few; CDR3 DNA: TGCGCCAGCAGCCATACAGGGGGCGAAGCTTTCTTT; CDR3 protein: CASSHTGGEAFF
V gene: TRBV30; J gene: TRBJ1-1; D gene: -; clone size: -; CDR3 DNA: TGTGCCTGGAGTGAAGATACTGAAGCTTTCTTT; CDR3 protein: CAWSEDTEAFF